Below are 10 T cell receptor beta chains sequenced from a single sample in a study of T cell responses to AZD1222 COVID-19 vaccine. Profiling relied on immunoSEQ multiplex PCR, and the TCRdb table lists in-frame clones only, not all of them. The data show about 140,000 clones, 75% to 90% seen once. The sequenced sample was peripheral blood, obtained on day 0 of AZD1222 vaccination. Source of these receptors: an adult in good health.

The rearrangement joins TRBV2 to TRBJ1-5, with D tentatively TRBD1 (5 bases). Germline CDR1 and CDR2: SNHLY and FYNNEI. The CDR3 spans 16 residues. V was cut by 2 bases and J by 0 bases, with 11 bases left in between. CDR3 residues: CASSEWGGFSNQPQHF. CDR3 DNA: TGTGCCAGCAGTGAATGGGGGGGGTTTAGCAATCAGCCCCAGCATTTT.

The rearrangement uses TRBV28 and TRBJ1-1; no definite D call. Germline V gene lookup returns CDR1 MDHEN and CDR2 SYDVKM. With 2 bases removed from V and 6 bases from J, the gap between germline ends came to 10 bases. This CDR3 is built from 13 residues. The CDR3, as DNA: TGTGCCAGCAGTTTAGTAGGGATCGCTGAAGCTTTCTTT. Protein product: CASSLVGIAEAFF. Full variable domain (rest looked up from reference TRBV28 and TRBJ1-1): DVKVTQSSRYLVKRTGEKVFLECVQDMDHENMFWYRQDPGLGLRLIYFSYDVKMKEKGDIPEGYSVSREKKERFSLILESASTNQTSMYLCASSLVGIAEAFFGQGTRLTVV.

On this clone itself: This same CDR3 is encoded by further DNA sequences in the sample. This rearrangement joins TRBV28 to TRBJ2-7; maybe TRBD2 (5 bases). Germline loops: CDR1 MDHEN, CDR2 SYDVKM. This CDR3 spans 13 amino acids. V lost 4 bases and J lost 0, with 7 bases in between. The DNA of the CDR3 is TGTGCCAGCAGTTCTGGGAGCTCCTACGAGCAGTACTTC. It yields the protein CASSSGSSYEQYF.

The gene calls are TRBV3-1 (or the pseudogene TRBV3-2) and TRBJ1-4; 7 nucleotides line up with TRBD1. The CDR3 length is 15 residues. Looked up from germline, CDR1 is LGHDT and CDR2 is YNNKEL (reference sequence). J gave up 4 bases and V 4 bases, and 6 bases lay outside the gene matches. This CDR3 is CASSRRTGHNEKLFF. DNA of the CDR3: TGTGCCAGCAGCCGACGGACAGGACATAATGAAAAACTGTTTTTT.

V and J are TRBV30 and TRBJ1-5; D gene ambiguous. CDR1 and CDR2 (germline): GTSNPN, SVGIG (reference sequence). V was pared by 0 bases and J by 3 bases, with 12 bases between. The CDR3 spans 15 residues. The CDR3 sequence: CAWSVDGRPNQPQHF. CDR3 nucleotide sequence: TGTGCCTGGAGTGTCGACGGACGGCCCAATCAGCCCCAGCATTTT.

This clone occurred a few times. V gene TRBV2 combines with J gene TRBJ1-1; the D is unclear. CDR3 length equals 14 residues. The V and J ends lost 7 bases and 0 bases respectively, with 12 bases between them. CDR1 and CDR2 (germline): SNHLY, FYNNEI. Written as DNA, the CDR3 is TGTGCCAGCACCCTCTCACGTATGAACACTGAAGCTTTCTTT. Its protein product is CASTLSRMNTEAFF.

The chain has TRBV4-1 and TRBJ2-5, with TRBD1 matching over 8 bases. CDR3 length: 16 amino acids. Losses at the gene ends were 1 base for V and 4 bases for J; bases not matched to a gene: 8. Germline V gene lookup returns CDR1 MGHRA and CDR2 YSYEKL. The CDR3 reads CASSQAGTGIRETQYF. The CDR3 coding sequence is TGCGCCAGCAGCCAAGCCGGGACAGGTATCCGAGAGACCCAGTACTTC.

The chain recombines TRBV5-5 with TRBJ1-4; TRBD1 is a possible D gene (6 bases). From germline, CDR1 is SGHKS and CDR2 YYEKEE (reference sequence). The CDR3 sequence is 17 residues long. V gave up 4 bases and J gave up 0 bases, with 16 bases separating them. The CDR3 is CASSKGHPLATNEKLFF. The DNA of the CDR3 is TGTGCCAGCAGCAAGGGACATCCTTTAGCAACTAATGAAAAACTGTTTTTT.

The rearrangement uses TRBV9 and TRBJ2-2, with D hard to call. V was cut by 0 bases and J by 5 bases, with 8 bases left in between. CDR3 length: 14 residues. Germline lookup yields CDR1 SGDLS and CDR2 YYNGEE. The CDR3 reads CASSVVLGTGELFF. The CDR3, as DNA: TGTGCCAGCAGCGTAGTTCTGGGAACCGGGGAGCTGTTTTTT. Together with reference TRBV9 and TRBJ2-2, the CDR3 gives the full variable domain: DSGVTQTPKHLITATGQRVTLRCSPRSGDLSVYWYQQSLDQGLQFLIQYYNGEERAKGNILERFSAQQFPDLHSELNLSSLELGDSALYFCASSVVLGTGELFFGEGSRLTVL.

The chain employs TRBV6-5 and TRBJ1-2; D call uncertain. The germline V and J ends were trimmed by 2 bases and 2 bases, with 9 bases remaining between them. The CDR3 runs 14 residues. The germline V gene encodes CDR1 MNHEY and CDR2 SVGAGI. The CDR3 coding sequence is TGTGCCAGCAGTTACGGACGGAAGAACTATGGCTACACCTTC. This codes for CASSYGRKNYGYTF.